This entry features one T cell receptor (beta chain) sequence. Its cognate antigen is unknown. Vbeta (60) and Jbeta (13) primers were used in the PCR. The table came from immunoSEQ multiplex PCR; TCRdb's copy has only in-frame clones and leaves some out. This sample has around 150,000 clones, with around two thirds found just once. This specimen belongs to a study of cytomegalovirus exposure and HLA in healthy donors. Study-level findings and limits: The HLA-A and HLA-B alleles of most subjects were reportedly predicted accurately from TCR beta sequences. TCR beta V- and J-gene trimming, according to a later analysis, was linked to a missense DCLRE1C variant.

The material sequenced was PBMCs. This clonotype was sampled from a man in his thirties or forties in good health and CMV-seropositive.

The CDR3 DNA reads as TGCGCCAGCAGTGAGTGGACAGGCGCGAATTCACCCCTCCACTTT. Translation gives CASSEWTGANSPLHF. This chain connects TRBV10-2 to TRBJ1-6; 7 bases align to TRBD1. The CDR3 is made up of 15 amino acids. J gave up 7 bases and V 1 base, and 4 bases lay outside the gene matches. Germline CDR1 reads WSHSY; CDR2 reads SAAADI.